Listed below are T cell receptor beta chains from one sample, sequenced in a study of post-analysis software for immune sequencing data. TCRdb re-called the PCR reads with MiXCR, one entry per CDR3 protein. The table has 650,000 to 850,000 distinct CDR3 sequences, 46% seen once. Material: blood. These receptors were obtained from a girl aged 5-17 years with multiple sclerosis. CDR3s include the opening cysteine and the closing phenylalanine or tryptophan. The D gene is left open where the match is weak. Clone size, where shown, is once, few, many, or a class for clones that have expanded.

d_gene	v_gene	j_gene	abundance	CDR3aa	CDR3nt
NA	TRBV20-1	TRBJ2-4	NA	CSARSHPRTVIQYF	TGCAGTGCTAGATCTCACCCCCGGACAGTCATTCAGTACTTC
NA	TRBV7-8	TRBJ2-5	NA	CASSRGQPYQETQYF	TGTGCCAGCAGCCGAGGACAGCCGTACCAAGAGACCCAGTACTTC
NA	TRBV3-1	TRBJ2-7	NA	CASSQRGYGNEQYF	TGTGCCAGCAGCCAGCGGGGTTACGGTAACGAGCAGTACTTC
NA	TRBV9	TRBJ1-1	NA	CASSPRQGGVTEAFF	TGTGCCAGCAGCCCACGGCAGGGAGGGGTCACTGAAGCTTTCTTT
TRBD2	TRBV6-6	TRBJ2-1	few	CASAGASNEQFF	TGTGCCAGCGCGGGAGCCTCCAATGAGCAGTTCTTC
NA	TRBV12-3/TRBV12-4	TRBJ1-2	few	CASSLPGGYTF	TGTGCCAGCAGTTTACCTGGGGGCTACACCTTC
TRBD1	TRBV27	TRBJ2-7	NA	CASSAAGGGYEQYF	TGTGCCAGCAGTGCAGCAGGGGGTGGCTACGAGCAGTACTTC
NA	TRBV5-1	TRBJ1-1	few	CASSLHHNTEAFF	TGCGCCAGCAGCTTGCATCACAACACTGAAGCTTTCTTT
TRBD2	TRBV20-1	TRBJ2-1	NA	CSANPGLAGVDEQFF	TGCAGTGCTAACCCGGGACTAGCGGGAGTGGATGAGCAGTTCTTC
NA	TRBV4-3	TRBJ1-4	NA	CASSQVGGFGTNEKLFF	TGCGCCAGCAGCCAAGTTGGAGGGTTCGGGACTAATGAAAAACTGTTTTTT
TRBD2	TRBV28	TRBJ2-7	NA	CASSLPGLSYEQYF	TGTGCCAGCAGTCTCCCGGGACTATCCTACGAGCAGTACTTC
NA	TRBV10-3	TRBJ2-5	once	CAISEGGDKYQETQYF	TGTGCCATCAGTGAAGGAGGGGACAAATACCAAGAGACCCAGTACTTC
NA	TRBV20-1	TRBJ2-1	NA	CSAPNYNEQFF	TGCAGTGCTCCGAACTACAATGAGCAGTTCTTC
TRBD1	TRBV27	TRBJ2-7	few	CASSLAAGGYEQYF	TGTGCCAGCAGTTTAGCGGCAGGGGGCTACGAGCAGTACTTC
NA	TRBV12-3/TRBV12-4	TRBJ1-5	NA	CASSLGRPSNQPQHF	TGTGCCAGCAGTTTGGGCAGACCTAGCAATCAGCCCCAGCATTTT
TRBD2	TRBV12-3/TRBV12-4	TRBJ2-1	few	CASSYPGLAAGGDNEQFF	TGTGCCAGCAGTTACCCGGGACTAGCGGCTGGGGGAGACAATGAGCAGTTCTTC
TRBD2	TRBV7-2	TRBJ2-1	NA	CASSLRSGLAVMSANEQFF	TGTGCCAGCAGCTTAAGATCGGGACTAGCGGTTATGAGTGCCAATGAGCAGTTCTTC
TRBD1	TRBV5-6	TRBJ2-3	NA	CASSTSTGSTDTQYF	TGTGCCAGCAGCACCTCGACAGGGAGCACAGATACGCAGTATTTT
NA	TRBV6-5	TRBJ2-7	NA	CVSSPIGQRYEQYF	TGTGTCAGCAGCCCAATCGGACAGCGATACGAGCAGTACTTC
TRBD1	TRBV20-1	TRBJ1-1	few	CSAGSSGGWVNTEAFF	TGCAGTGCTGGCTCCTCAGGGGGCTGGGTGAACACTGAAGCTTTCTTT
NA	TRBV6-6	TRBJ2-7	NA	CASSYGRTCEQYF	TGTGCCAGCAGTTACGGGAGAACCTGCGAGCAGTACTTC
NA	TRBV29-1	TRBJ2-3	few	CSVVRPDTQYF	TGCAGCGTAGTCCGACCAGATACGCAGTATTTT
TRBD2	TRBV20-1	TRBJ2-1	NA	CSASGLAGINEQFF	TGCAGTGCCTCGGGACTAGCAGGTATTAATGAGCAGTTCTTC
TRBD2	TRBV5-1	TRBJ2-1	NA	CASSLLSGSPNKHNEQFF	TGCGCCAGCAGCTTGCTTAGCGGGAGCCCGAATAAGCACAATGAGCAGTTCTTC
TRBD2	TRBV7-7	TRBJ2-7	NA	CASSPLAGSNEQYF	TGTGCTAGCAGCCCACTAGCGGGAAGCAACGAGCAGTACTTC
TRBD2	TRBV7-2	TRBJ2-3	NA	CASSPLGGGKTDTQYF	TGTGCCAGCAGTCCCCTCGGGGGAGGGAAGACAGATACGCAGTATTTT
NA	TRBV27	TRBJ2-7	NA	CASTSSRNYYEQYF	TGTGCCAGCACAAGCAGCCGGAACTACTACGAGCAGTACTTC
NA	TRBV12-5	TRBJ2-1	NA	CASAPTAYNEQFF	TGTGCTAGTGCCCCGACAGCCTACAATGAGCAGTTCTTC
TRBD2	TRBV11-3	TRBJ2-1	NA	CASSVRETSGRANEQFF	TGTGCCAGCAGCGTCAGAGAGACTAGCGGGAGGGCAAATGAGCAGTTCTTC
TRBD1	TRBV12-3/TRBV12-4	TRBJ1-1	NA	CASSLDRGSTEAFF	TGTGCCAGCAGCCTTGACAGGGGGTCCACTGAAGCTTTCTTT
NA	TRBV6-1	TRBJ2-5	NA	CASSDGIRAERQETQYF	TGTGCCAGCAGCGACGGGATTCGAGCGGAGAGACAAGAGACCCAGTACTTC
NA	TRBV27	TRBJ1-1	NA	CASSSRRGPTEAFF	TGTGCCAGCAGTTCGCGCAGGGGCCCCACTGAAGCTTTCTTT
TRBD1	TRBV10-3	TRBJ1-2	NA	CAISDRRNLTGTGGHVNYGYTF	TGTGCCATCAGCGACAGAAGAAACTTAACCGGGACAGGGGGCCATGTTAACTATGGCTACACCTTC
TRBD2	TRBV7-9	TRBJ2-1	NA	CASRSSGRTYNEQFF	TGTGCCAGCAGATCCAGCGGGAGGACCTACAATGAGCAGTTCTTC
NA	TRBV24-1	TRBJ2-4	NA	CATSALGNIQYF	TGTGCCACCAGTGCCCTCGGAAACATTCAGTACTTC
NA	TRBV5-1	TRBJ1-1	NA	CASSLGTYNMNTEAFF	TGCGCCAGCAGCTTGGGGACGTACAACATGAACACTGAAGCTTTCTTT
NA	TRBV5-1	TRBJ1-5	NA	CASSLTGHSNQPQHF	TGCGCCAGCAGCCTTACAGGTCATAGCAATCAGCCCCAGCATTTT
NA	TRBV12-3/TRBV12-4	TRBJ1-4	NA	CASRDQNGGGKLFF	TGTGCCAGCAGAGATCAAAATGGTGGCGGAAAACTGTTTTTT
NA	TRBV20-1	TRBJ1-2	NA	CSARRGTENYGYTF	TGCAGTGCTAGAAGGGGTACGGAAAACTATGGCTACACCTTC
NA	TRBV7-2	TRBJ2-7	NA	CASSLAVTFTYEQYF	TGTGCCAGCAGCTTAGCCGTGACATTCACCTACGAGCAGTACTTC
TRBD2	TRBV28	TRBJ2-7	once	CASSLSSGLAGPYEQYF	TGTGCCAGCAGTTTATCCTCGGGACTAGCGGGTCCATACGAGCAGTACTTC
TRBD2	TRBV15	TRBJ2-4	NA	CATSSAWPGLASLAKNIQYF	TGTGCCACCAGCAGTGCATGGCCGGGACTAGCGAGCCTAGCCAAAAACATTCAGTACTTC
NA	TRBV12-5	TRBJ2-3	NA	CANGSTTDTQYF	TGTGCTAATGGGTCTACCACAGATACGCAGTATTTT
NA	TRBV6-5	TRBJ2-1	NA	CASSYIARDEQFF	TGTGCCAGCAGTTATATAGCGCGGGATGAGCAGTTCTTC
TRBD2	TRBV29-1	TRBJ2-5	NA	CSVGSREGRETQYF	TGCAGCGTTGGATCGCGGGAGGGCCGGGAGACCCAGTACTTC
NA	TRBV12-3/TRBV12-4	TRBJ2-3	NA	CASSRTGREADTQYF	TGTGCCAGCAGTCGGACAGGGCGGGAGGCAGATACGCAGTATTTT
NA	TRBV29-1	TRBJ2-3	few	CSVEDRVGGSTDTQYF	TGCAGCGTTGAAGATCGCGTGGGCGGGAGCACAGATACGCAGTATTTT
TRBD2	TRBV20-1	TRBJ2-3	NA	CSARQPGLDGTSGITPRTDPQYF	TGCAGTGCTAGACAGCCAGGGCTGGACGGGACTAGCGGAATAACCCCAAGGACTGATCCGCAGTATTTT
NA	TRBV14	TRBJ2-1	NA	CASSHEHLAEQFF	TGTGCCAGCAGCCACGAACACCTAGCCGAGCAGTTCTTC
NA	TRBV4-2	TRBJ1-2	few	CASSQDLQVGWRGYTF	TGTGCCAGCAGCCAAGATCTGCAGGTTGGATGGCGCGGCTACACCTTC
TRBD1	TRBV12-3/TRBV12-4	TRBJ2-7	NA	CASSFRDSLGEQYF	TGTGCCAGCAGTTTTAGGGACAGTCTTGGCGAGCAGTACTTC